This TCR beta chain was observed in a study of T cell responses to AZD1222 COVID-19 vaccine. About the study: Second-dose groups at about 4 or about 12 weeks were pooled. Notes on the study in general: The sample set comprised mostly white British donors with more females, and clonal diversity was possibly underestimated. The study reported that nearly half of spike-specific TCRs target unmutated variant regions.

Assay used: immunoSEQ multiplex PCR; TCRdb lists only in-frame clones, some missing. The repertoire consists of about 150,000 clones, with around 89% occurring once and the leading ten covering roughly 15%. This CDR3 is built from 13 residues. Germline CDR1 reads SGHKS; CDR2 reads YYEKEE (reference sequence). V was clipped by 4 bases and J by 4 bases, with 11 bases between them. Comment on this clone: Antigen specificity is unknown.

The TCR was taken from an adult in good health. Source: peripheral blood, taken on day 0 of AZD1222 vaccination. V usage is TRBV5-5 and J usage is TRBJ1-2, with D possibly being TRBD1 (5 bases). The CDR3 sequence is CASSPDSSYGYTF. CDR3 in DNA: TGTGCCAGCAGCCCTGACAGTTCCTATGGCTACACCTTC.